These 29 T cell receptor beta chains originate from one sample sequenced in a study of T cells in Graves' hyperthyroidism and ophthalmopathy (dated by TCRdb to about 2019). Libraries were built with multiplex PCR. Sequenced on an Illumina HiSeq 2000. The TCR beta CDR3 regions were amplified from the RNA transcripts. The first round of RT-PCR for the TCR CDR3 was performed with the HTBI primer set and the Qiagen OneStep RT-PCR kit. TCRdb passed the public sequencing reads through fastp at Q25 and MiXCR, retaining productive beta sequences. Rows with a matching CDR3 protein are joined into one entry that keeps the most common DNA and genes. The sample yields hundreds of thousands of distinct CDR3 sequences; roughly 14% were counted once. The ten largest clones capture about 5.8% of the sample. What was sequenced was blood. Source of these receptors: a woman under 40 with Graves' hyperthyroidism that later progressed to Graves' ophthalmopathy.

With respect to this clonotype: A read error may explain this, as a much larger clone is one base away. The rearrangement links TRBV12-3 or TRBV12-4 to TRBJ1-1; D not certain. The CDR3 totals 15 residues. CDR3 sequence: CASRFSSGSNTKAFF. As DNA, the CDR3 is TGTGCCAGCAGGTTTTCATCAGGCAGTAACACTAAAGCTTTCTTT.

Ten or more counts support this clonotype. The V gene is TRBV29-1, the J gene TRBJ2-1; D remains ambiguous. V shed 1 base and J shed 0 bases, with 13 bases lying between them. The CDR3 is 16 residues long. The germline V gene encodes CDR1 SQVTM and CDR2 ANQGSEA. CDR3 coding DNA: TGCAGCGTTGAAGGGGTAGCTGCCAGCTCCTACAATGAGCAGTTCTTC. Protein sequence: CSVEGVAASSYNEQFF.

The chain carries TRBV20-1 and TRBJ2-5, with TRBD2 matching over 16 bases. J gave up 4 bases and V 0 bases, and 11 bases lay outside the gene matches. Germline CDR1 reads DFQATT; CDR2 reads SNEGSKA (reference sequence). This CDR3 comprises 19 residues. The CDR3 coding sequence is TGCAGTGCTAGAGAAACGGGGACTAGCGGGAGGGTTTGGGGAGAGACCCAGTACTTC. Translating it yields CSARETGTSGRVWGETQYF.

This clonotype was seen at least ten times. This chain joins TRBV12-3 or TRBV12-4 and TRBJ2-3, with 8 bases fitting TRBD1. Germline trimming cut 7 bases from V and 7 bases from J; bases unmatched to any gene: 7. This CDR3 spans 13 amino acids. CDR3 residues: CASIGTGGNTQYF. The CDR3 DNA reads as TGTGCCAGCATTGGGACAGGTGGAAATACGCAGTATTTT.

The genes are TRBV5-1 and TRBJ1-1; unclear D gene. The germline V and J ends were trimmed by 1 base and 0 bases, with 10 bases remaining between them. CDR1 and CDR2 from the germline V gene are SGHRS and YFSETQ. CDR3 size: 15 residues. DNA of the CDR3: TGCGCCAGCAGCTTGCGGGCAGCGATGAACACTGAAGCTTTCTTT. Translated: CASSLRAAMNTEAFF.

This clonotype was seen a few times. The chain carries TRBV12-3 or TRBV12-4 and TRBJ1-4; the D gene is possibly TRBD1 (5 bases). The CDR3 covers 15 residues. V gave up 1 base and J gave up 8 bases, with 14 bases separating them. This chain's CDR3 is CASSLGGGGGEKLFF. The DNA for the CDR3 is TGTGCCAGCAGTTTAGGCGGGGGGGGTGGGGAAAAACTGTTTTTT.

This clonotype was observed at least ten times. V gene TRBV2 combines with J gene TRBJ2-2; D uncertain. Trimming removed 2 bases from V and 5 bases from J, with 9 bases in between. The CDR3 is made up of 14 amino acids. Germline V gene sequence: CDR1 SNHLY, CDR2 FYNNEI. CDR3 in DNA: TGTGCCAGCAGTGAATCCTCGCCTACCGGGGAGCTGTTTTTT. Residues: CASSESSPTGELFF.

This clonotype has ten or more counts. V is TRBV28 and J is TRBJ1-5, with D maybe TRBD1 (6 bases). Between the trimmed V and J ends, which lost 5 bases and 6 bases, there was a span of 14 bases. The CDR3 is made up of 14 amino acids. Germline CDR1 is MDHEN and CDR2 is SYDVKM. This chain's CDR3 is CASSPSQGSQPQHF. For the CDR3, the DNA is TGTGCCAGCAGTCCCTCGCAGGGGAGTCAGCCCCAGCATTTT.

This rearrangement joins TRBV6-2 or TRBV6-3 to TRBJ1-2, with D unclear. The CDR3 is made up of 15 amino acids. V was trimmed by 6 bases and J by 1 base, leaving 15 bases between them. Germline CDR1 MNHEY, CDR2 SVGEGT. In DNA form, the CDR3 reads TGTGCCAGCAGACGGTGGACGGAGGATAACTATGGCTACACCTTC. Translation gives CASRRWTEDNYGYTF.

The chain employs TRBV12-3 or TRBV12-4 and TRBJ1-6; the match to TRBD1 covers 10 bases. V lost 6 bases, J lost 10 bases, and 9 bases stayed unmatched. The CDR3 is 15 residues long. This CDR3 reads CASSIGTGVGSPLHF. In nucleotides, the CDR3 is TGTGCCAGCAGCATTGGGACAGGGGTTGGATCACCCCTCCACTTT.

This clonotype has a count of ten or more. The gene calls are TRBV7-2 and TRBJ1-2; TRBD1 agrees at 8 bases. After removal of 3 bases from V and 7 bases from J, the junction contained 7 bases not matched to a gene. The germline V gene encodes CDR1 SGHTA and CDR2 FQGNSA. The CDR3 runs to 14 residues. As DNA, the CDR3 is TGTGCCAGCAGCTTGCCGGACAGGGTCGTTGGCTACACCTTC. Protein: CASSLPDRVVGYTF.

Ten or more counts support this clonotype. The chain uses TRBV30 and TRBJ1-5; no clear D. Germline V gives CDR1 GTSNPN, CDR2 SVGIG (reference sequence). Trimming stripped 1 base from V and 10 bases from J, with 8 bases between. The CDR3 consists of 11 residues. For the CDR3, the DNA is TGTGCCTGGAGTGATGAGGGACCCCAGCATTTT. It yields the protein CAWSDEGPQHF.

This clonotype has just a few counts. The CDR3 bases are TGTGCCACCTCAGAAGGGACAGGAGAAAATGAGCAGTTCTTC. This translates into CATSEGTGENEQFF. The rearrangement joins TRBV9 to TRBJ2-1, with 8 positions matching TRBD1. The CDR3 is 14 residues long. J lost 7 bases, V lost 9 bases, and 12 bases had no gene match. Germline-derived CDR1 and CDR2 are SGDLS and YYNGEE.

This clonotype was seen many times. The chain couples TRBV29-1 to TRBJ2-1; no clear D gene. CDR3 length: 12 amino acids. V shed 3 bases and J shed 3 bases, with 6 bases lying between them. Germline V CDR1 and CDR2: SQVTM, ANQGSEA. CDR3 nucleotide sequence: TGCAGCGTTGAGGCCAGCTACAATGAGCAGTTCTTC. Translation gives CSVEASYNEQFF.

This clonotype was seen only a few times. The rearrangement joins TRBV9 to TRBJ2-1; a weak D match, TRBD2 (6 bases). V was cut by 2 bases and J by 2 bases, with 8 bases left in between. The CDR3 has 14 residues. The germline V gene has CDR1 SGDLS and CDR2 YYNGEE. CDR3 bases: TGTGCCAGCAGCGTGCGGACTACCTACAATGAGCAGTTCTTC. Translation: CASSVRTTYNEQFF.

This clonotype was detected ten times or more. This sequence joins TRBV11-2 and TRBJ2-1, with 10 bases lining up with TRBD2. Trimming took 3 bases from V and 8 from J; bases not matched to a gene: 10. This CDR3 has 16 residues. The germline gives CDR1 SGHAT, CDR2 FQNNGV. For the CDR3, the DNA is TGTGCCAGCAGCTTGTGGGGGAGCGGGAGGGCCCATGAGCAGTTCTTC. Protein product: CASSLWGSGRAHEQFF.

The chain couples TRBV7-8 to TRBJ2-3; D is perhaps TRBD1 or TRBD2 (6 bases each). The length of the CDR3 is 16 residues. Germline-derived CDR1 and CDR2 are SGHVS and FQNEAQ. Trimming left V 2 bases short and J 6 bases short, with 18 bases between. CDR3 residues: CASSLRGGGLEDTQYF. As DNA, the CDR3 is TGTGCCAGCAGCTTACGGGGTGGGGGGCTCGAGGATACGCAGTATTTT. Variable domain in full (rest from reference TRBV7-8 and TRBJ2-3): GAGVSQSPRYKVAKRGQDVALRCDPISGHVSLFWYQQALGQGPEFLTYFQNEAQLDKSGLPSDRFFAERPEGSVSTLKIQRTQQEDSAVYLCASSLRGGGLEDTQYFGPGTRLTVL.

This rearrangement joins TRBV7-3 to TRBJ2-2, with TRBD2 matching 10 bases. The trim removed 0 bases at V and 8 bases at J, leaving 3 bases unmatched. Germline CDR1 SGHTA, CDR2 FQGTGA. This CDR3 comprises 15 residues. This chain's CDR3 is CASSLTSGRSGELFF. CDR3 DNA sequence: TGTGCCAGCAGCTTAACTAGCGGGAGGTCTGGGGAGCTGTTTTTT.

This clonotype was detected ten times or more. This chain connects TRBV27 to TRBJ2-1; weak D call: TRBD1 (6 bases). The CDR3 spans 13 residues. V was trimmed by 3 bases and J by 7 bases, leaving 10 bases between them. Germline values: CDR1 MNHEY, CDR2 SMNVEV (reference sequence). CDR3 DNA: TGTGCCAGCAGTTTGGGTGACAGGAATGAGCAGTTCTTC. Amino acid sequence: CASSLGDRNEQFF.

The chain links TRBV6-7 to TRBJ2-1, with 7 bases lining up with TRBD2. TRBV6-7 is classed as an ORF, of uncertain function. Losses at the gene ends were 7 bases for V and 2 bases for J; bases not matched to a gene: 8. CDR3 length: 15 residues. CDR3 DNA: TGTGCCAGCATCTCCGGGACTACGACCTACAATGAGCAGTTCTTC. It translates to CASISGTTTYNEQFF.

This clonotype appeared a few times. The rearrangement links TRBV10-3 to TRBJ1-2, with D unresolved. The V end was cut by 2 bases, the J end by 5 bases, with 9 bases between. Germline V gives CDR1 ENHRY, CDR2 SYGVKD. CDR3 length: 13 amino acids. The DNA of the CDR3 is TGTGCCATCAGTGAGAGACTCTCTTATGGCTACACCTTC. Protein sequence: CAISERLSYGYTF.

This clonotype was observed many times. The rearrangement uses TRBV11-1 and TRBJ1-1; tentatively, D is TRBD1 (6 bases). CDR3 length equals 15 residues. CDR1 SGHAT and CDR2 FQDESV come from the germline V gene (reference sequence). Trimming stripped 2 bases from V and 3 bases from J, with 13 bases between. This CDR3 is CASSLSRGLDTEAFF. DNA of the CDR3: TGTGCCAGCAGCTTAAGTAGGGGGTTGGACACTGAAGCTTTCTTT.

This clonotype was seen many times. The V and J genes are TRBV12-3 or TRBV12-4 and TRBJ2-7; tentatively, D is TRBD1 or TRBD2 (5 bases each). CDR3 size: 13 residues. The V gene lost 6 bases and the J gene lost 2 bases, with 11 bases spanning the gap. The CDR3 bases are TGTGCCAGCAGCCCGTTGGGACCCTACGAGCAGTACTTC. Translating gives CASSPLGPYEQYF.

The chain joins TRBV9 to TRBJ2-1; 10 bases map to TRBD2. The CDR3 has 16 residues. Germline CDR1 reads SGDLS; CDR2 reads YYNGEE. Losses at the gene ends were 0 bases for V and 7 bases for J; bases not matched to a gene: 7. The CDR3 bases are TGTGCCAGCAGCGTAGCTACTAGCGGGATCTGGAATGAGCAGTTCTTC. Its translation: CASSVATSGIWNEQFF.

The CDR3 here is CATRADPSGNTIYF. The CDR3, as DNA: TGTGCCACCAGGGCCGACCCTTCTGGAAACACCATATATTTT. V usage is TRBV19 and J usage is TRBJ1-3, with a possible D match to TRBD1 (5 bases). Deletions cut 10 bases from V and 1 base from J, with 14 bases between. The CDR3 is 14 residues long. The germline gives CDR1 LNHDA, CDR2 SQIVND (reference sequence).

This clonotype occurred many times. The chain couples TRBV15 to TRBJ2-2; 9 bases line up with TRBD1. Germline trimming cut 0 bases from V and 5 bases from J; bases unmatched to any gene: 7. The CDR3 spans 17 residues. Germline CDR1 LNHNV, CDR2 YYDKDF (reference sequence). The CDR3 nucleotides are TGTGCCACCAGCAGAGACCTCGGGACAGGGTTTACCGGGGAGCTGTTTTTT. It encodes CATSRDLGTGFTGELFF.

This clonotype has at least ten counts. The chain carries TRBV20-1 and TRBJ1-1, with D unresolved. The germline V and J ends were trimmed by 4 bases and 3 bases, with 9 bases remaining between them. Per germline, CDR1 DFQATT and CDR2 SNEGSKA (reference sequence). The CDR3 has 12 residues. CDR3 region: CSAMASHTEAFF. CDR3 DNA: TGCAGTGCTATGGCCAGCCACACTGAAGCTTTCTTT.

The sample holds many counts of this clonotype. V and J are TRBV7-3 and TRBJ1-1; TRBD1 aligns across 8 bases. V trimming: 11 bases; J trimming: 0 bases; junction bases outside the gene matches: 8. CDR3 size: 14 residues. Per the germline V gene, CDR1 is SGHTA and CDR2 is FQGTGA. DNA for the CDR3: TGTGCCCCGACCACAGGGGGTATGAACACTGAAGCTTTCTTT. It translates to CAPTTGGMNTEAFF.

This clonotype showed up many times. V and J are TRBV13 and TRBJ1-6; a weak D match, TRBD1 (5 bases). This CDR3 contains 14 residues. Germline V lookup: CDR1 PRHDT, CDR2 FYEKMQ (reference sequence). V lost 5 bases and J 10 bases, leaving 15 bases between the germline ends. CDR3 sequence: CASSVAGGRSPLHF. The CDR3 DNA is TGTGCCAGCAGCGTAGCGGGGGGTAGATCACCCCTCCACTTT.